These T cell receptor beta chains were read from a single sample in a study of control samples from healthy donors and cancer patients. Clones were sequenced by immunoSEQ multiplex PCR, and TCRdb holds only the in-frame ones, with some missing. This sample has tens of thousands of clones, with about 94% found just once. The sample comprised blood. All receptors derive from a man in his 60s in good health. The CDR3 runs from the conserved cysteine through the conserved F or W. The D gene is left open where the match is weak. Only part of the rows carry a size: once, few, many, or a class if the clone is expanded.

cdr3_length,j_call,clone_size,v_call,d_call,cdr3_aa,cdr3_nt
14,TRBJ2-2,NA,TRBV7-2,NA,CASSLRQNTGELFF,TGTGCCAGCAGCTTAAGGCAAAACACCGGGGAGCTGTTTTTT
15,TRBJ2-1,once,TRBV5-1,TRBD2,CASSLDGLADNEQFF,TGCGCCAGCAGCTTGGATGGACTAGCGGACAATGAGCAGTTCTTC
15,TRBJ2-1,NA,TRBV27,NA,CASLGGKGLYNEQFF,TGTGCCAGCCTTGGGGGAAAGGGACTGTACAATGAGCAGTTCTTC
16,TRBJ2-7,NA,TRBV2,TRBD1,CASSESPGQRPYEQYF,TGTGCCAGCAGTGAATCTCCGGGACAGCGGCCCTACGAGCAGTACTTC
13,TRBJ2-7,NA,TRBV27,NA,CASSFQLTYEQYF,TGTGCCAGCAGTTTCCAGCTTACCTACGAGCAGTACTTC
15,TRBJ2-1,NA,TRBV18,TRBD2,CASSVVSGSLDEQFF,TGTGCCAGCTCAGTGGTTAGCGGGAGTCTCGATGAGCAGTTCTTC
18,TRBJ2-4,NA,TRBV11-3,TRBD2,CASSPTLAGEMSKNIQYF,TGTGCCAGCAGCCCGACCCTAGCGGGAGAGATGTCCAAAAACATTCAGTACTTC
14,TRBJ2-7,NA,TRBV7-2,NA,CASSLGVNFYEQYF,TGTGCCAGCAGCTTGGGGGTAAACTTCTACGAGCAGTACTTC
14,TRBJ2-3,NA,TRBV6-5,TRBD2,CASVLRESPDTQYF,TGTGCCAGCGTGTTGCGGGAGTCCCCAGATACGCAGTATTTT
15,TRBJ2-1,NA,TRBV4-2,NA,CASSQEIAVYNEQFF,TGTGCCAGCAGCCAAGAGATAGCCGTATACAATGAGCAGTTCTTC
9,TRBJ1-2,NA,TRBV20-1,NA,CSANYGYTF,TGCAGTGCTAACTATGGCTACACCTTC
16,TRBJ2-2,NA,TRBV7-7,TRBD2,CASSLTSSGSGGELFF,TGTGCTAGCAGCTTAACCTCTAGCGGGAGTGGCGGGGAGCTGTTTTTT
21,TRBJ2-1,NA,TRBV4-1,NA,CASSQVIGLTPSGRSYNEQFF,TGCGCCAGCAGCCAAGTAATCGGACTTACTCCCAGCGGCCGCTCCTACAATGAGCAGTTCTTC
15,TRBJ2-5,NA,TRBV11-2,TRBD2,CASSLIAGFQETQYF,TGTGCCAGCAGCTTAATAGCGGGTTTCCAAGAGACCCAGTACTTC
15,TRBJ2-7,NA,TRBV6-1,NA,CASSEGGTVVDEQYF,TGTGCCAGCAGTGAAGGCGGGACGGTGGTTGACGAGCAGTACTTC
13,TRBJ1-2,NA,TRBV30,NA,CAWRGLANYGYTF,TGTGCCTGGAGGGGTCTAGCTAACTATGGCTACACCTTC
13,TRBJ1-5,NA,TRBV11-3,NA,CASSRASGQPQHF,TGTGCCAGCAGCCGCGCGTCAGGACAGCCCCAGCATTTT
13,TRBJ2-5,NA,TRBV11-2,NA,CASSLAGVETQYF,TGTGCCAGCAGCTTAGCTGGGGTAGAGACCCAGTACTTC
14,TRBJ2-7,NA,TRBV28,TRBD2,CASSLSGIIEWQYF,TGTGCCAGCAGTTTAAGCGGGATTATCGAGTGGCAGTACTTC
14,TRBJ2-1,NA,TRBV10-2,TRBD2,CASTPSGIYNEQFF,TGCGCCAGCACCCCTAGCGGGATCTACAATGAGCAGTTCTTC
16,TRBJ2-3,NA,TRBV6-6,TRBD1,CASSPRQGRGTDTQYF,TGTGCCAGCAGTCCCAGACAGGGGCGCGGCACAGATACGCAGTATTTT
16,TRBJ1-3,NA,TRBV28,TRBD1,CASSSGQASSGNTIYF,TGTGCCAGCAGTTCGGGACAGGCGAGCTCTGGAAACACCATATATTTT
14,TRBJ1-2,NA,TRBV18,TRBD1,CASSTTGGELGYTF,TGTGCCAGCTCAACGACAGGGGGTGAATTGGGCTACACCTTC
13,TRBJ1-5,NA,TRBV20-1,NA,CSASPGVDQPQHF,TGCAGTGCTAGTCCGGGGGTTGATCAGCCCCAGCATTTT
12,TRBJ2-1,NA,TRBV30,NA,CAWRPGPNEQFF,TGTGCCTGGAGGCCGGGTCCCAATGAGCAGTTCTTC